The rows below give T cell receptor beta chains drawn from one sample of a study of PD-L1 blockade in urothelial cancer. Sequencing was performed with immunoSEQ multiplex PCR; in TCRdb, only in-frame clones are kept and a portion is missing. The data contain about 73,000 clones, roughly 89% of them singletons. The sequences come from PBMCs, collected around atezolizumab (anti-PD-L1) treatment. The receptors were gathered from a man aged 55 to 70 with urothelial cancer. CDR3s include the opening cysteine and the closing phenylalanine or tryptophan. D genes are given only for firm matches. The listing skips clone size in some rows; elsewhere it reads once, few, many or a size class.

>TRBV27|NA|TRBJ1-1|NA
TGTGCCAGCAGTTTAGGGGCGGCGAACACTGAAGCTTTCTTT
CASSLGAANTEAFF
>TRBV28|once|TRBJ2-7|TRBD1
TGTGCCAGCAGTTTGGTAGGGACAGAACCCTACGAGCAGTACTTC
CASSLVGTEPYEQYF
>TRBV27|NA|TRBJ2-2|TRBD1
TGTGCCAGCAGTCCGAGGACAGGGGGCAGAGGCGGGGAGCTGTTTTTT
CASSPRTGGRGGELFF
>TRBV19|NA|TRBJ1-2|NA
TGTGCCAGTAGTATGATCGACAGAGACCCTGTCTATGGCTACACCTTC
CASSMIDRDPVYGYTF
>TRBV19|NA|TRBJ2-1|NA
TGTGCCAGTAGTATCGTCGGTGAGCAGTTCTTC
CASSIVGEQFF
>TRBV2|NA|TRBJ2-5|TRBD1
TGTGCCAGCAGTGCGACAGGGTCGTGGGAGACCCAGTACTTC
CASSATGSWETQYF
>TRBV10-3|NA|TRBJ1-1|NA
TGTGCCATCAGTGCACAGACAGGGAACACTGAAGCTTTCTTT
CAISAQTGNTEAFF
>TRBV27|NA|TRBJ2-1|NA
TGTGCCAGCAGTTCATCTTCGGGGGATCCCTACAATGAGCAGTTCTTC
CASSSSSGDPYNEQFF
>TRBV5-4|NA|TRBJ2-3|NA
TGTGCCAGCAGCACCCCGAGCGGAGCTAGCACAGATACGCAGTATTTT
CASSTPSGASTDTQYF
>TRBV2|NA|TRBJ2-3|TRBD1
TGTGCCAGCAGTTGGACAGGGGGCACAGATACGCAGTATTTT
CASSWTGGTDTQYF
>TRBV15|NA|TRBJ2-3|NA
TGTGCCACCAGCAGAGAGGGATCGGGAATCACAGATACGCAGTATTTT
CATSREGSGITDTQYF
>TRBV6-1|NA|TRBJ1-6|TRBD1
TGTGCCAGCACCGGGACAGGGGCCGGCTCACCCCTCCACTTT
CASTGTGAGSPLHF
>TRBV28|NA|TRBJ2-3|TRBD2
TGTGCCAGCAGTGCCTCAGGACTAGCGGGAGGAGACACGCAGTATTTT
CASSASGLAGGDTQYF
>TRBV11-1|NA|TRBJ2-7|TRBD1
TGTGCCAGCAGCTTAGTACAGGGGTTTACCTACGAGCAGTACTTC
CASSLVQGFTYEQYF
>TRBV27|NA|TRBJ2-6|NA
TGTGCCAGCAGTTTAGGGCAGGGCTACTCTGGGGCCAACGTCCTGACTTTC
CASSLGQGYSGANVLTF
>TRBV5-1|NA|TRBJ2-5|NA
TGCGCCAGCAGCTCCGACCCGGGGGAGACCCAGTACTTC
CASSSDPGETQYF
>TRBV7-2|NA|TRBJ1-2|TRBD1
TGTGCCAGCAGCTCCGGGGACAGGTTCTCGAGCGGCTACACCTTC
CASSSGDRFSSGYTF
>TRBV5-1|NA|TRBJ2-1|TRBD1
TGCGCCAGCAGCGCAAGGGACAGGGAGGCCAATGAGCAGTTCTTC
CASSARDREANEQFF
>TRBV30|NA|TRBJ1-5|NA
TGTGCCTGGAGTCATCGGTTTCGGGGGAGAGATCAGCCCCAGCATTTT
CAWSHRFRGRDQPQHF
>TRBV12-5|NA|TRBJ2-2|TRBD2
TGTGCTAGTGGTTACGCTAGCGGGGTTCACGGGGAGCTGTTTTTT
CASGYASGVHGELFF
>TRBV2|NA|TRBJ1-6|NA
TGTGCCAGCCAAAAGGACAGTAATAATTCACCCCTCCACTTT
CASQKDSNNSPLHF
>TRBV11-2|NA|TRBJ1-4|NA
TGTGCCAGCAGCTTAACCAGGGCGCCATGGGGAAAACTGTTTTTT
CASSLTRAPWGKLFF
>TRBV7-2|NA|TRBJ1-1|NA
TGTGCCAGCAGCCCGAGGGGGGGCCTGGGGACTGAAGCTTTCTTT
CASSPRGGLGTEAFF
>TRBV6-4|NA|TRBJ2-1|TRBD2
TGTGCCAGCAGTGACCCCCTAGCGGAATACAATGAGCAGTTCTTC
CASSDPLAEYNEQFF
>TRBV10-3|once|TRBJ1-5|NA
TGTGCCATCAGTGAGTCGGAGAGACAGGGCAATCAGCCCCAGCATTTT
CAISESERQGNQPQHF
>TRBV27|NA|TRBJ2-5|TRBD2
TGTGCCAGCAGTTTGGGTGCGGGAGTTGAGACCCAGTACTTC
CASSLGAGVETQYF